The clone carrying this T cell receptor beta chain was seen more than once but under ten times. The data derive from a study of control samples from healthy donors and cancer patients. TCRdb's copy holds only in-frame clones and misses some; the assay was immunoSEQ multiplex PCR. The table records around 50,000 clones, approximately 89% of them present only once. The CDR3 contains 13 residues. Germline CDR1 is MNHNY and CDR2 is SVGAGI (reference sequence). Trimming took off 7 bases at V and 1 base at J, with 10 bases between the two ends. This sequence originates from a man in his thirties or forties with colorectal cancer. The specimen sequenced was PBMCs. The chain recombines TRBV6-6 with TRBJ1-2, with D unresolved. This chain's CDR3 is CASNRERNYGYTF. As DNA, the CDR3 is TGTGCCAGCAATCGGGAGCGTAACTATGGCTACACCTTC.